In this sample, the clone carrying this T cell receptor beta chain turned up once. The antigen remains undetermined. Trimming stripped 4 bases from V and 7 bases from J, with 8 bases between. The V gene's germline CDR1 is SGHAT and CDR2 FQDESV (reference sequence). The CDR3 is 11 amino acids. TCRdb recomputed calls from the RT-PCR reads with MiXCR, one row per CDR3 protein. Of under 4,000 distinct CDR3 sequences in the sample, about 86% were seen once. The entry originates in a study of yellow fever vaccine responses in identical twins. Study-level findings and limits: In identical twins, vaccine T cell responses appeared partly shared and partly individual.

The sequenced sample was T cells from blood (PBMCs), unsorted or a sorted subset (not recorded which), obtained before or after yellow fever vaccination (not recorded which). The clonotype was recovered from a woman aged 18-29 years who received the yellow fever vaccine. This chain joins TRBV11-1 and TRBJ2-7, with D possibly called TRBD1 or TRBD2 (5 bases each). The CDR3 here is CASSWGPEQYF. The CDR3 nucleotides read TGTGCCAGCAGCTGGGGACCGGAGCAGTACTTC.